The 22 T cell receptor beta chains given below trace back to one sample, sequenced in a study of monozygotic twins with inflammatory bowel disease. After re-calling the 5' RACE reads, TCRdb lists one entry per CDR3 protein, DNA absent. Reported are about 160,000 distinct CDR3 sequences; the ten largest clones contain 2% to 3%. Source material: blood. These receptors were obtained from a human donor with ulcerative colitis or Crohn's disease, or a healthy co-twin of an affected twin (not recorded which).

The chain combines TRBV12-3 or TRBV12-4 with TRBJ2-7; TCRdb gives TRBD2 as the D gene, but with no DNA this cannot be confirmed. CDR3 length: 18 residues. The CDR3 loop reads CASSLALRAKGWFYEQYF.

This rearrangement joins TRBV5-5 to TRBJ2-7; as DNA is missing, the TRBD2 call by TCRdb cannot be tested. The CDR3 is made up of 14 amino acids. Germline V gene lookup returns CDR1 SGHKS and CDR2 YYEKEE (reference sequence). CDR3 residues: CASMLDPPVFEQYF.

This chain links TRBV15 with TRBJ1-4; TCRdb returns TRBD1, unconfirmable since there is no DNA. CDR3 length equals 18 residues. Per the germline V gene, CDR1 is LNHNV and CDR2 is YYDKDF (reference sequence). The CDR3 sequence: CATSRSRTLGRGPEKLFF. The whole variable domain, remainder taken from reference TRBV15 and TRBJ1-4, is DAMVIQNPRYQVTQFGKPVTLSCSQTLNHNVMYWYQQKSSQAPKLLFHYYDKDFNNEADTPDNFQSRRPNTSFCFLDIRSPGLGDTAMYLCATSRSRTLGRGPEKLFFGSGTQLSVL.

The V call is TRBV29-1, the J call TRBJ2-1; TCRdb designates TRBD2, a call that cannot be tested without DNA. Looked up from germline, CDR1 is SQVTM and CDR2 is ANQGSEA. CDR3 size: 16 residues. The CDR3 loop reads CSVEWKISPPYNEQFF.

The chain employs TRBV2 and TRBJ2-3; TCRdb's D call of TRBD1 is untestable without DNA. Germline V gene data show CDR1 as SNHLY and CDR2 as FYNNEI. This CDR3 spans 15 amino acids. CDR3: CASSRDRGETDTQYF.

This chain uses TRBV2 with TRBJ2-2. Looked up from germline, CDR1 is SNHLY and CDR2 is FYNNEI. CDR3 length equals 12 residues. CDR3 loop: CASSEVSGELFF.

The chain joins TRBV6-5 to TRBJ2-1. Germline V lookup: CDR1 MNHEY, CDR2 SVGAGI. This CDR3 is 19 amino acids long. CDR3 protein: CASSYRQAGFGSSYNEQFF.

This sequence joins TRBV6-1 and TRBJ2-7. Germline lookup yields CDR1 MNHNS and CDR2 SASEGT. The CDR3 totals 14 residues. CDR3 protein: CAAERRGSLYEQYF.

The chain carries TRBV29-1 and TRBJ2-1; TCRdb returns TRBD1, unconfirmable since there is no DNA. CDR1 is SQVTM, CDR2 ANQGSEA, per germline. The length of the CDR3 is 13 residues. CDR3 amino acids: CSADRGGRNEQFF.

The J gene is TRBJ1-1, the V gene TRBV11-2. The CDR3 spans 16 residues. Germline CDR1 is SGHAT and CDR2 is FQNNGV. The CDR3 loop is CASSLGLREAYTEAFF.

CDR3 residues: CASRLNRNTGELFF. The chain recombines TRBV11-2 with TRBJ2-2. In germline, CDR1 is SGHAT, CDR2 FQNNGV. The CDR3 sequence is 14 residues long.

The CDR3 loop is CSAVGTGSSNEKLFF. This sequence joins TRBV20-1 and TRBJ1-4; TCRdb gives TRBD1 as the D gene, but with no DNA this cannot be confirmed. The CDR3 is 15 amino acids. CDR1 is DFQATT, CDR2 SNEGSKA, per germline (reference sequence).

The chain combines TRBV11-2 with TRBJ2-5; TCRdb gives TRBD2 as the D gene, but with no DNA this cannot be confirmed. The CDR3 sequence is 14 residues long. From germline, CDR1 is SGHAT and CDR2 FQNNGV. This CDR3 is CASSSARGWETQYF.

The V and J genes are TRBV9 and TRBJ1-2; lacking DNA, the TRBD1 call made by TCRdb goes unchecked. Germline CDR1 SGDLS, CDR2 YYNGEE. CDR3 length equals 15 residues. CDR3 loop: CASSVGSQVNYGYTF.

CDR3: CASSDAAPYNEQFF. This sequence joins TRBV2 and TRBJ2-1. From germline, CDR1 is SNHLY and CDR2 FYNNEI. The CDR3 is made up of 14 amino acids.

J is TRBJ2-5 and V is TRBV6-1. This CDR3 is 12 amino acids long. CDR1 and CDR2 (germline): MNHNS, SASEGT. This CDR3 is CASSEQLETQYF.

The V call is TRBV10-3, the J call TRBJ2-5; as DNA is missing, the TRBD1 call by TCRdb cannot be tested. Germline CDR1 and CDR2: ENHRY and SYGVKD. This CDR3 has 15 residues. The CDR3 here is CAISQPDRGRETQYF.

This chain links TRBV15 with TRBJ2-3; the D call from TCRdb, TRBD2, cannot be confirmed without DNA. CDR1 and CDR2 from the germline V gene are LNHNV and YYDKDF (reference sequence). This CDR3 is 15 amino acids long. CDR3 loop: CATSRDKLVSDTQYF.

CDR3 sequence: CASSPDREGQPQHF. The chain has TRBV5-1 and TRBJ1-5; lacking DNA, the TRBD1 call made by TCRdb goes unchecked. Germline-derived CDR1 and CDR2 are SGHRS and YFSETQ. The CDR3 consists of 14 residues.

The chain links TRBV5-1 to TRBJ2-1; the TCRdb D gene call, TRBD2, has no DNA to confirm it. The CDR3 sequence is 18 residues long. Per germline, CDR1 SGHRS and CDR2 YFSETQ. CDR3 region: CASSNRLAGGRSYNEQFF.

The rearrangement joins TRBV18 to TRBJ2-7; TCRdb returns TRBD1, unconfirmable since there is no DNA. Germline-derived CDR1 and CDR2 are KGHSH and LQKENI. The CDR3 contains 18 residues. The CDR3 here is CASSPLPGGQRSDYEQYF.

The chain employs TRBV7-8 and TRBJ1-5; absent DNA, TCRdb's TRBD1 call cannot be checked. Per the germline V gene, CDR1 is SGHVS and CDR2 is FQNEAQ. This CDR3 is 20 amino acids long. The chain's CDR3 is CASSPYGGRGPPYSNQPQHF.